A single sample gave rise to the 25 T cell receptor beta chains below, sequenced in a study of T cell responses to AZD1222 COVID-19 vaccine. Generated by immunoSEQ multiplex PCR, the TCRdb table keeps only in-frame clones and is missing some. The sample includes about 180,000 clones, 90% to 95% of them seen just once. The sequences come from peripheral blood, collected 28 days after the second dose of the MenACWY control vaccine. All receptors come from an adult who received the MenACWY meningococcal vaccine as a control.

V and J are TRBV6-5 and TRBJ2-7; a possible D gene is TRBD2 (5 bases). The V and J ends lost 6 bases and 5 bases respectively, with 11 bases between them. This CDR3 is built from 12 residues. Germline V gives CDR1 MNHEY, CDR2 SVGAGI. CDR3 loop: CASRRGFDEQYF. For the CDR3, the DNA is TGTGCCAGCAGAAGAGGGTTCGACGAGCAGTACTTC.

This chain uses TRBV18 with TRBJ1-2; 7 positions match TRBD1. The V and J ends lost 5 bases and 8 bases, in that order; junction bases with no gene match: 8. The CDR3 contains 13 residues. Germline CDR1 and CDR2: KGHSH and LQKENI. The CDR3: CASSATGLGGYTF. The CDR3 bases are TGTGCCAGCTCAGCGACAGGGCTAGGAGGCTACACCTTC.

The CDR3 DNA sequence: TGTGCCACCAGCAGAGATCGGGGCAGCCAAGAGACCCAGTACTTC. Amino acid sequence: CATSRDRGSQETQYF. J is TRBJ2-5 and V is TRBV15; D is tentatively TRBD1 or TRBD2 (5 bases each). The V end was cut by 0 bases, the J end by 1 base, with 9 bases between. Germline lookup yields CDR1 LNHNV and CDR2 YYDKDF (reference sequence). This CDR3 is built from 15 residues.

The chain is built from TRBV12-3 or TRBV12-4 and TRBJ1-6; D is perhaps TRBD1 (5 bases). V lost 5 bases and J lost 14, with 13 bases in between. CDR3 length: 12 amino acids. CDR3 DNA sequence: TGTGCCAGCAGTCCCCCCAAAGGGGCCCTCCACTTT. As protein: CASSPPKGALHF.

This chain links TRBV15 with TRBJ1-1, with TRBD1 matching 9 bases. CDR1 is LNHNV and CDR2 is YYDKDF in the germline V gene (reference sequence). V lost 3 bases and J lost 5; bases outside the gene matches: 10. The CDR3 spans 16 residues. DNA of the CDR3: TGTGCCACCAGCAGCCGGCAACAGGGGGCTATAACTGAAGCTTTCTTT. The encoded protein is CATSSRQQGAITEAFF.

This chain links TRBV28 with TRBJ1-1; tentatively, D is TRBD1 (5 bases). In germline, CDR1 is MDHEN, CDR2 SYDVKM. The CDR3 has 11 amino acids. Trimming shortened V by 6 bases and J by 6 bases, and 8 bases separated the two germline ends. The CDR3 protein is CASSGGPEAFF. The CDR3 coding sequence is TGTGCCAGCAGCGGGGGACCTGAAGCTTTCTTT. Looking up the rest from reference TRBV28 and TRBJ1-1 gives the full variable domain: DVKVTQSSRYLVKRTGEKVFLECVQDMDHENMFWYRQDPGLGLRLIYFSYDVKMKEKGDIPEGYSVSREKKERFSLILESASTNQTSMYLCASSGGPEAFFGQGTRLTVV.

The rearrangement joins TRBV5-1 to TRBJ2-7; 8 bases align to TRBD1. The V gene's germline CDR1 is SGHRS and CDR2 YFSETQ. V trimming: 1 base; J trimming: 2 bases; junction bases outside the gene matches: 5. This CDR3 comprises 15 residues. The CDR3 is CASSLRRTGTYEQYF. The CDR3 bases are TGCGCCAGCAGCTTGCGCCGGACAGGGACCTACGAGCAGTACTTC.

CDR3 protein: CASSLFGGGNTEAFF. CDR3 DNA sequence: TGCGCCAGCAGCTTGTTCGGGGGAGGGAACACTGAAGCTTTCTTT. This rearrangement joins TRBV5-1 to TRBJ1-1, with D perhaps TRBD1 (5 bases). V was pared by 1 base and J by 1 base, with 11 bases between. Germline-derived CDR1 and CDR2 are SGHRS and YFSETQ. The length of the CDR3 is 15 residues.

The chain recombines TRBV5-1 with TRBJ2-1; 8 nucleotides agree with TRBD1. V lost 4 bases to trimming and J lost 12 bases; unmatched junction nucleotides: 15. The CDR3 extends over 15 amino acids. CDR1 SGHRS and CDR2 YFSETQ come from the germline V gene. The CDR3 DNA sequence: TGCGCCAGCAGCAACGACAGGGGTCTCGGGGGTGGGCAGTTCTTC. Protein product: CASSNDRGLGGGQFF.

V and J are TRBV19 and TRBJ1-1, with D possibly matching TRBD1 (5 bases). The CDR3 length is 13 residues. Germline CDR1 is LNHDA and CDR2 is SQIVND (reference sequence). V was pared by 5 bases and J by 11 bases, with 18 bases between. The CDR3 region has the DNA TGTGCCAGTAGTGGGGACGGCAGGCGACGGGCTTTCTTT. It yields the protein CASSGDGRRRAFF.

This clone was detected once. This rearrangement joins TRBV7-9 to TRBJ1-1; D gene ambiguous. Germline loops: CDR1 SEHNR, CDR2 FQNEAQ (reference sequence). The ends were cut back, 7 bases at V and 0 bases at J, with 18 bases in the middle. The CDR3 spans 16 residues. CDR3 amino acids: CASTSWETGMNTEAFF. Here the CDR3 DNA reads TGTGCCAGCACCTCTTGGGAGACGGGGATGAACACTGAAGCTTTCTTT.

This chain joins TRBV30 and TRBJ2-5; 9 nucleotides line up with TRBD1. Trimming cost V 4 bases and J 5 bases; bases outside gene matches: 11. Per germline, CDR1 GTSNPN and CDR2 SVGIG (reference sequence). The CDR3 totals 15 residues. CDR3 bases: TGTGCCTGGACCTCCGGGACAGGGCTATGGGAGACCCAGTACTTC. Amino acids: CAWTSGTGLWETQYF.

This rearrangement joins TRBV12-3 or TRBV12-4 to TRBJ2-7; either TRBD1 or TRBD2 may supply D (6 bases each). Between the trimmed V and J ends, which lost 5 bases and 6 bases, there was a span of 14 bases. CDR3 length equals 13 residues. In DNA, the CDR3 is TGTGCCAGCAGTCGAACTGGAGGGGGCGAGCAGTACTTC. This translates into CASSRTGGGEQYF.

This clone appeared a few times. The chain employs TRBV5-1 and TRBJ1-6; 9 bases fit TRBD1. The CDR3 loop spans 16 amino acids. Germline-derived CDR1 and CDR2 are SGHRS and YFSETQ. Germline trimming cut 4 bases from V and 7 bases from J; bases unmatched to any gene: 9. The CDR3 nucleotides read TGCGCCAGCAGCCTAGGCGGGGGACAGGGAAATTCACCCCTCCACTTT. This codes for CASSLGGGQGNSPLHF.

The chain employs TRBV12-3 or TRBV12-4 and TRBJ2-3; D possibly uses TRBD1 or TRBD2 (5 bases each). V was clipped by 6 bases and J by 14 bases, with 18 bases between them. This CDR3 is built from 12 residues. CDR3 sequence (DNA): TGTGCCAGCAGACCAGGGAGCCATCAACTGTATTTT. It is translated as CASRPGSHQLYF.

The chain links TRBV5-8 to TRBJ1-5, with D hard to call. The V end lost 0 bases, the J end lost 6 bases, and 10 bases lay between the germline ends. The CDR3 has 14 amino acids. Germline CDR1 SGHTS, CDR2 YDEGEE. CDR3 protein: CASSLGRVPQPQHF. As DNA, the CDR3 is TGTGCCAGCAGCTTGGGGAGGGTTCCTCAGCCCCAGCATTTT. Full variable domain (outside the CDR3, taken from reference TRBV5-8 and TRBJ1-5): EAGVTQSPTHLIKTRGQQATLRCSPISGHTSVYWYQQALGLGLQFLLWYDEGEERNRGNFPPRFSGRQFPNYSSELNVNALELEDSALYLCASSLGRVPQPQHFGDGTRLSIL.

This chain joins TRBV7-9 and TRBJ1-3; TRBD1 is a possible D gene (5 bases). The CDR3 spans 15 residues. The ends were cut back, 5 bases at V and 0 bases at J, with 11 bases in the middle. Germline V gene sequence: CDR1 SEHNR, CDR2 FQNEAQ (reference sequence). DNA of the CDR3: TGTGCCAGCAGCCCATCAGGGAGCTCTGGAAACACCATATATTTT. Amino acid sequence: CASSPSGSSGNTIYF.

The rearrangement links TRBV4-1 to TRBJ2-6; TRBD1 agrees at 9 bases. This CDR3 is 17 amino acids long. The V segment lost 4 bases and the J segment 1 base; nucleotides outside the gene matches: 5. Germline lookup yields CDR1 MGHRA and CDR2 YSYEKL. Here the CDR3 reads CASSLGQGRSGANVLTF. The CDR3 DNA sequence: TGCGCCAGCAGCCTGGGACAGGGAAGGTCTGGGGCCAACGTCCTGACTTTC.

V gene TRBV27 combines with J gene TRBJ2-2, with D maybe TRBD2 (5 bases). The CDR3 runs 15 residues. Deletions cut 4 bases from V and 5 bases from J, with 14 bases between. CDR1 and CDR2 (germline): MNHEY, SMNVEV (reference sequence). CDR3 amino acids: CASSYSTRGTGELFF. CDR3 DNA: TGTGCCAGCAGTTATTCCACACGAGGGACCGGGGAGCTGTTTTTT.

The rearrangement joins TRBV3-1 (or the pseudogene TRBV3-2) to TRBJ1-1; 11 bases align to TRBD1. CDR3 size: 13 residues. The ends lost 6 bases at V and 7 bases at J; junction bases unmatched: 4. The germline V gene has CDR1 LGHDT and CDR2 YNNKEL (reference sequence). The CDR3 protein is CASRRTGGFEAFF. For the CDR3, the DNA is TGTGCCAGCAGACGGACAGGGGGCTTTGAAGCTTTCTTT.

The chain carries TRBV7-2 and TRBJ1-2, with D perhaps matching TRBD1 (6 bases). CDR1 is SGHTA and CDR2 is FQGNSA in the germline V gene. The length of the CDR3 is 12 residues. V lost 5 bases, J lost 9 bases, and 13 bases lay in between. The CDR3 DNA sequence: TGTGCCAGCAGCCCAGGTGGGGGCCGCTACACCTTC. This sequence encodes CASSPGGGRYTF.

CDR3 protein: CASSQGSARDYGYTF. The CDR3 DNA is TGCGCCAGCAGCCAAGGGTCTGCCAGGGACTATGGCTACACCTTC. The chain joins TRBV4-1 to TRBJ1-2, with TRBD1 as a possible D gene (5 bases). The CDR3 consists of 15 residues. Germline V gene lookup returns CDR1 MGHRA and CDR2 YSYEKL. Trimming stripped 1 base from V and 3 bases from J, with 12 bases between.

The J gene is TRBJ2-4, the V gene TRBV7-6, with 7 positions matching TRBD2. From germline, CDR1 is SGHVS and CDR2 FNYEAQ. V gave up 5 bases and J gave up 6 bases; unmatched junction bases: 4. The CDR3 has 13 residues. As DNA, the CDR3 is TGTGCCAGCAGCGGACCGGGAGGAAACATTCAGTACTTC. It is translated as CASSGPGGNIQYF.

CDR3 nucleotides: TGTGCCAGTAGTCGAACTGGGGGATACAATGAGCAGTTCTTC. Its translation: CASSRTGGYNEQFF. The gene calls are TRBV19 and TRBJ2-1; possibly TRBD1 or TRBD2 for D (5 bases each). V gave up 5 bases and J gave up 4 bases, with 12 bases separating them. Germline V gene sequence: CDR1 LNHDA, CDR2 SQIVND (reference sequence). The CDR3 spans 14 residues.

V and J are TRBV10-3 and TRBJ2-5; the match to TRBD2 covers 8 bases. The CDR3 runs to 14 residues. Germline CDR1 is ENHRY and CDR2 is SYGVKD. The V gene end was trimmed by 0 bases and the J gene end by 4 bases; junction bases not matched to a gene: 1. This CDR3 is CAISESTSGETQYF. The CDR3 DNA reads as TGTGCCATCAGTGAGTCAACTAGCGGAGAGACCCAGTACTTC.